These 19 T cell receptor beta chains came from one sample sequenced in a study of CD8 T cells in ankylosing spondylitis. Overall study findings and caveats: Blood from ankylosing spondylitis patients appeared to carry a characteristic roughly 8-variant TCR beta motif.

These receptors lack a known antigen. TCRdb re-called the 5' RACE reads with MiXCR, one entry per CDR3 protein. This sample yields under 850,000 distinct CDR3 sequences, of which around 19% are seen a single time; roughly a fifth belongs to the top ten. Sequencing input: blood, either unsorted or a sorted T cell fraction (not recorded which). The receptors were gathered from a male donor with ankylosing spondylitis.

This rearrangement joins TRBV4-2 to TRBJ2-1; D call uncertain. The germline CDR1 and CDR2 sequences are LGHNA and YNFKEQ. This CDR3 is 14 amino acids long. V was shortened by 4 bases and J by 6 bases, with 13 bases between the two germline ends. CDR3 sequence (DNA): TGTGCCAGCAGCCCCGCGCTCCTCTGCAATGAGCAGTTCTTC. Translation: CASSPALLCNEQFF.

The rearrangement uses TRBV27 and TRBJ2-3; D not certain. CDR3 length equals 15 residues. Trimming removed 1 base at V and 4 bases at J, with 12 bases between. Germline CDR1 is MNHEY and CDR2 is SMNVEV (reference sequence). The CDR3 DNA reads TGTGCCAGCAGTTTATTCGGTGGTATCGCAGATACGCAGTATTTT. This codes for CASSLFGGIADTQYF.

This clonotype was observed a few times. This rearrangement joins TRBV5-6 to TRBJ2-5; 7 bases agree with TRBD2. J lost 4 bases, V lost 2 bases, and 11 bases had no gene match. The CDR3 sequence is 16 residues long. In germline, CDR1 is SGHDT, CDR2 YYEEEE. The CDR3 DNA sequence: TGTGCCAGCAGCTTTGGGGGAGGGTCGGTTCGAGAGACCCAGTACTTC. This gives the protein CASSFGGGSVRETQYF. The full variable domain, rest sourced from reference TRBV5-6 and TRBJ2-5, is DAGVTQSPTHLIKTRGQQVTLRCSPKSGHDTVSWYQQALGQGPQFIFQYYEEEERQRGNFPDRFSGHQFPNYSSELNVNALLLGDSALYLCASSFGGGSVRETQYFGPGTRLLVL.

This clonotype was counted a few times. The rearrangement links TRBV5-1 to TRBJ2-5, with a tentative D call TRBD2 (5 bases). Germline-derived CDR1 and CDR2 are SGHRS and YFSETQ. This CDR3 spans 15 amino acids. V lost 0 bases, J lost 2 bases, and 11 bases lay in between. The CDR3 is CASSLGRGSQETQYF. The CDR3 region has the DNA TGCGCCAGCAGCTTGGGGAGAGGGTCTCAAGAGACCCAGTACTTC. The full variable domain, with the rest looked up from reference TRBV5-1 and TRBJ2-5, is KAGVTQTPRYLIKTRGQQVTLSCSPISGHRSVSWYQQTPGQGLQFLFEYFSETQRNKGNFPGRFSGRQFSNSRSEMNVSTLELGDSALYLCASSLGRGSQETQYFGPGTRLLVL.

The sample holds a few counts of this clonotype. This chain joins TRBV5-1 and TRBJ2-1; 9 nucleotides match TRBD2. Trimming at V came to 0 bases and at J to 8 bases, leaving 9 bases not matched to a gene. CDR3 length: 16 residues. Per the germline V gene, CDR1 is SGHRS and CDR2 is YFSETQ. The CDR3 here is CASSLEAGGPGDEQFF. For the CDR3, the DNA is TGCGCCAGCAGCTTGGAGGCGGGGGGGCCCGGGGATGAGCAGTTCTTC.

The chain employs TRBV29-1 and TRBJ1-1; D not resolved. V was clipped by 6 bases and J by 0 bases, with 5 bases between them. The CDR3 totals 11 residues. Germline V gene lookup returns CDR1 SQVTM and CDR2 ANQGSEA. The CDR3 DNA sequence: TGCAGCGTGATGATGAACACTGAAGCTTTCTTT. This translates into CSVMMNTEAFF.

V gene TRBV5-1 combines with J gene TRBJ2-3; D call uncertain. Trimming removed 6 bases from V and 0 bases from J, with 14 bases in between. The V gene's germline CDR1 is SGHRS and CDR2 YFSETQ. The CDR3 is 15 amino acids. The CDR3 DNA follows: TGCGCCAGCAACTCTGGCCAGGCCAGCACAGATACGCAGTATTTT. Its translation: CASNSGQASTDTQYF.

This clonotype showed up just a few times. The rearrangement joins TRBV4-1 to TRBJ2-7, with D uncertain. The CDR3 is 14 amino acids. Trimming pared 0 bases from V and 3 bases from J, leaving 9 bases between. CDR1 and CDR2 (germline): MGHRA, YSYEKL. This chain's CDR3 is CASSQEGFGYEQYF. The DNA for the CDR3 is TGCGCCAGCAGCCAAGAGGGTTTTGGCTACGAGCAGTACTTC.

This clonotype was observed a handful of times. The chain carries TRBV24-1 and TRBJ2-1, with TRBD2 identical over 11 bases. The germline gives CDR1 KGHDR, CDR2 SFDVKD. J was trimmed by 10 bases and V by 5 bases; bases with no gene match: 12. This CDR3 contains 16 residues. The CDR3 spells CATSGDSGRARGEQFF. The DNA of the CDR3 is TGTGCCACCAGTGGGGATAGCGGGAGGGCCCGCGGAGAGCAGTTCTTC.

This chain uses TRBV10-3 with TRBJ2-3; D gene unclear. V gave up 3 bases and J gave up 1 base, with 11 bases separating them. The germline V gene has CDR1 ENHRY and CDR2 SYGVKD. The length of the CDR3 is 15 residues. The CDR3 sequence: CAISDPRRGTDTQYF. In DNA form, the CDR3 reads TGTGCCATCAGTGACCCGCGGAGAGGCACAGATACGCAGTATTTT.

The sample holds many counts of this clonotype. The CDR3 region has the DNA TGTGCCAGCAGTTCTCTAGCGGGGGGGGGCACAGATACGCAGTATTTT. Amino acids: CASSSLAGGGTDTQYF. This chain joins TRBV12-3 or TRBV12-4 and TRBJ2-3; TRBD2 agrees at 12 bases. Unmatched junction bases numbered 3, after V lost 4 bases and J lost 1 base. The CDR3 runs to 16 residues.

This clonotype was seen ten or more times. V usage is TRBV2 and J usage is TRBJ2-2, with 10 bases aligning to TRBD2. V was pared by 7 bases and J by 5 bases, with 4 bases of the junction left unmatched. CDR1 SNHLY and CDR2 FYNNEI come from the germline V gene. CDR3 length: 14 residues. CDR3 in amino acids: CASTASGSTGELFF. CDR3 nucleotide sequence: TGTGCCAGCACGGCTAGCGGGAGTACCGGGGAGCTGTTTTTT.

This clonotype showed up just a few times. The chain combines TRBV3-1 with TRBJ1-2, with a weak D call TRBD1 (6 bases). CDR1 is LGHDT and CDR2 is YNNKEL in the germline V gene (reference sequence). Trimming took 5 bases from V and 1 from J, leaving 8 bases between them. The CDR3 length is 13 residues. The CDR3 loop is CASSTRGNYGYTF. The DNA of the CDR3 is TGTGCCAGCAGCACCAGGGGTAACTATGGCTACACCTTC.

This clonotype has more than one count but fewer than ten. The genes are TRBV2 and TRBJ2-1; 14 bases are a match to TRBD2. V dropped 3 bases and J dropped 10; count of bases not matched to a gene: 2. The CDR3 runs 14 residues. Germline-derived CDR1 and CDR2 are SNHLY and FYNNEI. CDR3 nucleotides: TGTGCCAGCAGTGACGGGACTAGCGGGGGAGAGCAGTTCTTC. Amino acids: CASSDGTSGGEQFF.

The chain joins TRBV5-6 to TRBJ1-4; no clear D gene. The CDR3 has 16 amino acids. From germline, CDR1 is SGHDT and CDR2 YYEEEE. Trimming removed 1 base at V and 2 bases at J, with 12 bases between. This chain's CDR3 is CASSLFRTATNEKLFF. Here the CDR3 DNA reads TGTGCCAGCAGCTTGTTCAGAACTGCCACTAATGAAAAACTGTTTTTT.

This clonotype was observed at least ten times. The V and J genes are TRBV4-2 and TRBJ1-1; the match to TRBD1 covers 7 bases. Germline CDR1 LGHNA, CDR2 YNFKEQ. Trimming took 0 bases from V and 4 from J; bases not matched to a gene: 5. The CDR3 covers 15 residues. The DNA for the CDR3 is TGTGCCAGCAGCCAAGATCGAGCAGGGGGCACTGAAGCTTTCTTT. Translating it yields CASSQDRAGGTEAFF.

This clonotype showed up just a few times. The chain recombines TRBV5-1 with TRBJ1-2; D remains unclear. V was cut by 3 bases and J by 4 bases, with 10 bases left in between. Germline CDR1 reads SGHRS; CDR2 reads YFSETQ. This CDR3 contains 13 residues. The CDR3 is CASSSGDTYGYTF. The CDR3 region has the DNA TGCGCCAGCAGCTCTGGCGACACCTATGGCTACACCTTC.

The chain is built from TRBV7-6 and TRBJ2-7; possible D gene TRBD2, 6 bases. Germline CDR1 and CDR2: SGHVS and FNYEAQ. V was clipped by 1 base and J by 0 bases, with 10 bases between them. This CDR3 is 15 amino acids long. Written as DNA, the CDR3 is TGTGCCAGCAGCTTAGGACTAGACCCCTCCTACGAGCAGTACTTC. Translating it yields CASSLGLDPSYEQYF. Combining the CDR3 with reference TRBV7-6 and TRBJ2-7 gives the whole variable domain GAGVSQSPRYKVTKRGQDVALRCDPISGHVSLYWYRQALGQGPEFLTYFNYEAQQDKSGLPNDRFSAERPEGSISTLTIQRTEQRDSAMYRCASSLGLDPSYEQYFGPGTRLTVT.

This clonotype was recorded a few times. This chain connects TRBV11-2 to TRBJ2-3; D remains ambiguous. Germline V gene lookup returns CDR1 SGHAT and CDR2 FQNNGV. V lost 2 bases and J 10 bases, leaving 7 bases between the germline ends. The CDR3 is 11 amino acids. The CDR3 spells CASSLQVSQYF. The CDR3 DNA follows: TGTGCCAGCAGCTTACAGGTCTCGCAGTATTTT. Together with reference TRBV11-2 and TRBJ2-3, the CDR3 gives the full variable domain: EAGVAQSPRYKIIEKRQSVAFWCNPISGHATLYWYQQILGQGPKLLIQFQNNGVVDDSQLPKDRFSAERLKGVDSTLKIQPAKLEDSAVYLCASSLQVSQYFGPGTRLTVL.